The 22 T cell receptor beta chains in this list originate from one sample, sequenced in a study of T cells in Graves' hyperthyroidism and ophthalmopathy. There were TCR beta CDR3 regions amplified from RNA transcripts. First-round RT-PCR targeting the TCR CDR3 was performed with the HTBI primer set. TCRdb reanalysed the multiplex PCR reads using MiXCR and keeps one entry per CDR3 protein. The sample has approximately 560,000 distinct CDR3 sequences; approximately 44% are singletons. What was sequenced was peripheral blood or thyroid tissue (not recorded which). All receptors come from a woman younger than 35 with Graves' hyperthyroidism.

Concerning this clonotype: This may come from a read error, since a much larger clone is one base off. CDR3 amino acids: CAISESRRSPLHF. CDR3 DNA: TGTGCCATCAGCGAGAGTAGGCGTTCACCCCTCCACTTT. The V gene is TRBV10-3, the J gene TRBJ1-6; no definite D call. The CDR3 totals 13 residues. Germline CDR1 ENHRY, CDR2 SYGVKD. Trimming left V 6 bases short and J 9 bases short, with 12 bases between.

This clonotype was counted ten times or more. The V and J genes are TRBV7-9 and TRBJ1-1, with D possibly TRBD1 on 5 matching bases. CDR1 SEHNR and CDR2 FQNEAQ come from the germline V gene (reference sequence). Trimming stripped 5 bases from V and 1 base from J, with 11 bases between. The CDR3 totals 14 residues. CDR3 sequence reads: CASSSGTANTEAFF. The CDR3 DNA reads TGTGCCAGCAGCAGCGGGACGGCGAACACTGAAGCTTTCTTT.

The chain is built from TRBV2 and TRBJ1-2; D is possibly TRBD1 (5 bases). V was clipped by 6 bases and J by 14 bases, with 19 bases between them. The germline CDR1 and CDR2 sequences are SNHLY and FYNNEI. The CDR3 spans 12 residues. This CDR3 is CASSLPGTQGTF. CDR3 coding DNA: TGTGCCAGCAGCTTACCGGGGACGCAAGGGACCTTC.

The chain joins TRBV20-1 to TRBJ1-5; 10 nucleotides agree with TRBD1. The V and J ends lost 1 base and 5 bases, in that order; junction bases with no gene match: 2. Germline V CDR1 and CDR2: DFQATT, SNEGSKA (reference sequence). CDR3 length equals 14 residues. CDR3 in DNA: TGCAGTGCTAGAGTTGACAGGGGGCATCAGCCCCAGCATTTT. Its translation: CSARVDRGHQPQHF.

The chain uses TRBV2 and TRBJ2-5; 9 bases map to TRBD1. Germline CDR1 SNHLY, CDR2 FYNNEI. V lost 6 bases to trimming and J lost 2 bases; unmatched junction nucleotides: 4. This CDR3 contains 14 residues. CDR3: CASRDGTGQETQYF. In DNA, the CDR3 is TGTGCCAGCAGGGACGGGACAGGGCAAGAGACCCAGTACTTC.

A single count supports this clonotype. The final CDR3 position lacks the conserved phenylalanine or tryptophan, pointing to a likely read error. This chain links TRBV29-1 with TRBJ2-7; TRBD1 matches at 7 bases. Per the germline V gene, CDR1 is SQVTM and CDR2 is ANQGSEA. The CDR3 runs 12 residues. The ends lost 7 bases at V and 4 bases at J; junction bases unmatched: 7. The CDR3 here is CSARDRVYEQYL. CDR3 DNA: TGCAGCGCCCGCGACAGGGTTTACGAGCAGTACCTC.

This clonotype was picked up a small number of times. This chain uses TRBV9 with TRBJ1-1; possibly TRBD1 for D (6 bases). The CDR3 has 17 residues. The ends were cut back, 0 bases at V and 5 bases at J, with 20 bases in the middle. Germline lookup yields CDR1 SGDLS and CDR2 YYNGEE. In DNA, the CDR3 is TGTGCCAGCAGCGTAGAAAGGGACACATATTACGGGACTGAAGCTTTCTTT. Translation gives CASSVERDTYYGTEAFF. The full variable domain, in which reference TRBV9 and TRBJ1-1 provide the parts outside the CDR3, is DSGVTQTPKHLITATGQRVTLRCSPRSGDLSVYWYQQSLDQGLQFLIQYYNGEERAKGNILERFSAQQFPDLHSELNLSSLELGDSALYFCASSVERDTYYGTEAFFGQGTRLTVV.

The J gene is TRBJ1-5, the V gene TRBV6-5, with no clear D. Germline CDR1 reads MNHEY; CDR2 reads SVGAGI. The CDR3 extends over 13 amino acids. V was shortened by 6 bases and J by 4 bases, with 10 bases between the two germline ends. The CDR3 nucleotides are TGTGCCAGCAGGGTACAACGAAATCAGCCCCAGCATTTT. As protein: CASRVQRNQPQHF.

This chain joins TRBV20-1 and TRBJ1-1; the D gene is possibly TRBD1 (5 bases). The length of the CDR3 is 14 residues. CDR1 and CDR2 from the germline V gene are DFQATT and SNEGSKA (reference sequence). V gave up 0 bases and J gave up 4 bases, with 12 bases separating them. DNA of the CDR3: TGCAGTGCTAGAGATGGAGGGGCGCGCACTGAAGCTTTCTTT. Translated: CSARDGGARTEAFF.

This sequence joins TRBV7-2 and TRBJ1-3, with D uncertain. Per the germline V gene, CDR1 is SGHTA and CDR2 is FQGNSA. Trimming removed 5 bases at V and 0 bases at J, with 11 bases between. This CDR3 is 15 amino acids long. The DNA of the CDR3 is TGTGCCAGCAGCCGCGACACAAACTCTGGAAACACCATATATTTT. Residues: CASSRDTNSGNTIYF.

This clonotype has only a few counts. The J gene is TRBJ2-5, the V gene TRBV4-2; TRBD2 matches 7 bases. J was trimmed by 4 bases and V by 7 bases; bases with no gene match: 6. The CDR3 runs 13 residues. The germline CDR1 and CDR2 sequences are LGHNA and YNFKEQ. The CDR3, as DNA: TGTGCCAGCACGACTAGCCGGGGAGAGACCCAGTACTTC. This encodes CASTTSRGETQYF.

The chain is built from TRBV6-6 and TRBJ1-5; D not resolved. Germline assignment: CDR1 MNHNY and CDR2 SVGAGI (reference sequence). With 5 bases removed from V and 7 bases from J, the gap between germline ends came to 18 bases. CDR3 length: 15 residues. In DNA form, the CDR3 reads TGTGCCAGCAGTGAAGCTGGGAAGGGTGGGCAGCCCCAGCATTTT. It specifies CASSEAGKGGQPQHF.

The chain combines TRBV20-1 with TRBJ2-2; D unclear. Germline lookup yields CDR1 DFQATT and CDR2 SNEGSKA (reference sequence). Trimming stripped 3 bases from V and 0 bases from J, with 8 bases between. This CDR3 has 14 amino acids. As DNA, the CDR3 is TGCAGTGCTAGTTCACTGACGAACACCGGGGAGCTGTTTTTT. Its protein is CSASSLTNTGELFF.

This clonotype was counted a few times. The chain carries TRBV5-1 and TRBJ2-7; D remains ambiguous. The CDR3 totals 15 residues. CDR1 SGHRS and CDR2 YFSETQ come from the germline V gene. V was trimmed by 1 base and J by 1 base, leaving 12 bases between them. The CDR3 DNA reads TGCGCCAGCAGCTTGACTACGGCAGAGTCCTACGAGCAGTACTTC. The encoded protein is CASSLTTAESYEQYF.

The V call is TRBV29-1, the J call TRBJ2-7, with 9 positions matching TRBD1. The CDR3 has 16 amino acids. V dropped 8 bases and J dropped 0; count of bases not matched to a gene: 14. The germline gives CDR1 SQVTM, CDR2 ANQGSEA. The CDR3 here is CSSRVRTGVISYEQYF. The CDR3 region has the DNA TGCAGCTCCCGAGTGAGGACAGGGGTAATCTCCTACGAGCAGTACTTC.

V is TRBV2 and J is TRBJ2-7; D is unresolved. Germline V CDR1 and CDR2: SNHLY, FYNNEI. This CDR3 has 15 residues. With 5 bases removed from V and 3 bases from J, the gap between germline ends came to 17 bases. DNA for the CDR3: TGTGCCAGCAGTCTCGACCGCCTGGCATTCTACGAGCAGTACTTC. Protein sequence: CASSLDRLAFYEQYF.

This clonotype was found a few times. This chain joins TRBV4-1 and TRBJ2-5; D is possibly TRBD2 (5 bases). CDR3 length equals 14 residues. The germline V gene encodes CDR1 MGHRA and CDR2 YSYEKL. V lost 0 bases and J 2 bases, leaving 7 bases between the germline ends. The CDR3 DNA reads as TGCGCCAGCAGCCAAGAGGACTCGCAAGAGACCCAGTACTTC. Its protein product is CASSQEDSQETQYF.

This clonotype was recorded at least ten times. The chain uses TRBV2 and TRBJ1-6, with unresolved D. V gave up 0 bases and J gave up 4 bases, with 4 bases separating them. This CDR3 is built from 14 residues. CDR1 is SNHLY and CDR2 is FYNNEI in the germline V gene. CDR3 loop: CASSEAGYNSPLHF. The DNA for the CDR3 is TGTGCCAGCAGTGAAGCAGGGTATAATTCACCCCTCCACTTT.

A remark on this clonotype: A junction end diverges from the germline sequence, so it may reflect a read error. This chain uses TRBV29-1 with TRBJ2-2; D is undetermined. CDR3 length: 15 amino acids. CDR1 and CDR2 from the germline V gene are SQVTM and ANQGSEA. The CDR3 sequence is CASSQRRMNTGELFF. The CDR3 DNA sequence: TGTGCCAGCAGTCAGAGGCGGATGAACACCGGGGAGCTGTTTTTT.

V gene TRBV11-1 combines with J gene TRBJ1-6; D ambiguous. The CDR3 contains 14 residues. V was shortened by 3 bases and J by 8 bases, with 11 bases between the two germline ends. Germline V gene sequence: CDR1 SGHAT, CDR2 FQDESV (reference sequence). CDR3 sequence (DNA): TGTGCCAGCAGCTTGGTAGGGAAGTATTCACCCCTCCACTTT. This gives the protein CASSLVGKYSPLHF.

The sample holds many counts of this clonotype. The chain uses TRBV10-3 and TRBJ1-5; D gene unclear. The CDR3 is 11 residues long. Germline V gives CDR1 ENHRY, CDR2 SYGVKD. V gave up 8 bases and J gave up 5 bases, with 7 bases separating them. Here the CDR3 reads CAIPGHQPQHF. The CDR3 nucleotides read TGTGCCATCCCCGGGCATCAGCCCCAGCATTTT.

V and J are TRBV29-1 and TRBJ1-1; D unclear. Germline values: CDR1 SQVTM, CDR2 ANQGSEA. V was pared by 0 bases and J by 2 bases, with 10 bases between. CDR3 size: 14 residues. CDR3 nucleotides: TGCAGCGTTGAAGATCGGGGAAGAAACACTGAAGCTTTCTTT. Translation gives CSVEDRGRNTEAFF.